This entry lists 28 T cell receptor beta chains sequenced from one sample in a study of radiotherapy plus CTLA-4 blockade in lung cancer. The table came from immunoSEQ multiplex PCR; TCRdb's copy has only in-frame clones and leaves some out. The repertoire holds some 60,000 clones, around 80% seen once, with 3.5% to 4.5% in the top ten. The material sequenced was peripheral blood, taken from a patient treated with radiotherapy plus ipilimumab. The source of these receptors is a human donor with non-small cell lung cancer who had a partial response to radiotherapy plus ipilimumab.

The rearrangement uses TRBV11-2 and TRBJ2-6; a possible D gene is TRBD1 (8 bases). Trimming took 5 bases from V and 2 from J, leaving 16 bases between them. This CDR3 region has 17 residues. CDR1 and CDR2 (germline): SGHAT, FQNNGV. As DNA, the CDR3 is TGTGCCAGCAGCCTTGGCACAGGGGGGGCTGGGGCCAACGTCCTGACTTTC. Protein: CASSLGTGGAGANVLTF.

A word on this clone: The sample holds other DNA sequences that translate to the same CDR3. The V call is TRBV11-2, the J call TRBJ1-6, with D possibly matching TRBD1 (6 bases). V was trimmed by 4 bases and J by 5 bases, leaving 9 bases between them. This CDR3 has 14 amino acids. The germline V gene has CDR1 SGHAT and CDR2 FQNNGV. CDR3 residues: CASSSRTDNSPLHF. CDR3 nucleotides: TGTGCCAGCAGCTCCCGGACAGATAATTCACCCCTCCACTTT.

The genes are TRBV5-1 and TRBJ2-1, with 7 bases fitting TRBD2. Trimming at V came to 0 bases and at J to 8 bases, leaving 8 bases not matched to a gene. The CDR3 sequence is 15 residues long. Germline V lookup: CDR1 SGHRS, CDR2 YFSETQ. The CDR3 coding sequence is TGCGCCAGCAGCTTGGATTGGGGGGGGAAGGATGAGCAGTTCTTC. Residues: CASSLDWGGKDEQFF.

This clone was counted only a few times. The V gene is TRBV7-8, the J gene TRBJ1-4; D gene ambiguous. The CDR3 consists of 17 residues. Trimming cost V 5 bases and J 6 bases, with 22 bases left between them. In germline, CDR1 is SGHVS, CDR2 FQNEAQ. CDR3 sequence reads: CASSPPRRLGWDEKLFF. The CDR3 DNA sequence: TGTGCCAGCAGCCCCCCCCGACGTTTGGGCTGGGATGAAAAACTGTTTTTT.

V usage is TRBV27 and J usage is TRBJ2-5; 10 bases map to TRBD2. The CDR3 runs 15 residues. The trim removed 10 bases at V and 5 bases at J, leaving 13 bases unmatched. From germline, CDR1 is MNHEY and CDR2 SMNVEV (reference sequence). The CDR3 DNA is TGTGCCACCAAGGGGATAGCGGGGGGCTGGGAGACCCAGTACTTC. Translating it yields CATKGIAGGWETQYF.

The DNA for the CDR3 is TGTGCCAGCAGAGGGACAGGGATATCCTCCTACGAGCAGTACTTC. Its protein product is CASRGTGISSYEQYF. The chain couples TRBV28 to TRBJ2-7; TRBD1 matches at 9 bases. V lost 6 bases, J lost 0 bases, and 6 bases stayed unmatched. CDR3 length: 15 amino acids. Germline V CDR1 and CDR2: MDHEN, SYDVKM.

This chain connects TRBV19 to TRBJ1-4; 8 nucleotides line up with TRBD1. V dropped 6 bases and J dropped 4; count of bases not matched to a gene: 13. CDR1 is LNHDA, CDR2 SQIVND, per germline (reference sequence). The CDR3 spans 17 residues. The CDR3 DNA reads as TGTGCCAGTAGGCCATCACGGGACAGGAGGCTTAATGAAAAACTGTTTTTT. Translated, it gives CASRPSRDRRLNEKLFF.

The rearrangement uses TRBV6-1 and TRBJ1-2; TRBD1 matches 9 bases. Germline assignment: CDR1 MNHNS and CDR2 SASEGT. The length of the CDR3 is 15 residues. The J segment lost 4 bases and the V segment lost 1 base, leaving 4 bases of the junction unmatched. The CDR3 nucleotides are TGTGCCAGCAGTGAAGGTTGGACAGGGGTCTATGGCTACACCTTC. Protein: CASSEGWTGVYGYTF.

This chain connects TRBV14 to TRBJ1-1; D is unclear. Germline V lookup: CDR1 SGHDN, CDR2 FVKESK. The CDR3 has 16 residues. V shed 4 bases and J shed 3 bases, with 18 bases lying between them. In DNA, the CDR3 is TGTGCCAGCAGCCTAAGAGGCCCAGCCCGGGACACTGAAGCTTTCTTT. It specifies CASSLRGPARDTEAFF.

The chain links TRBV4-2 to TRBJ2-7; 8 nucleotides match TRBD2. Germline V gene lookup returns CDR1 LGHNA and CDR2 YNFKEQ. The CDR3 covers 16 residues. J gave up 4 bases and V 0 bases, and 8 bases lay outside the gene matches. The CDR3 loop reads CASSQDTGGAPYEQYF. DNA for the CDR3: TGTGCCAGCAGCCAAGATACGGGGGGGGCCCCTTACGAGCAGTACTTC.

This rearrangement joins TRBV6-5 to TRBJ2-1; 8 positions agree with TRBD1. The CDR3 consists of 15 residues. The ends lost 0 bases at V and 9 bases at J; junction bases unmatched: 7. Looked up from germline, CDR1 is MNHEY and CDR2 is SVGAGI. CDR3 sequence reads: CASSYSRQGAGEQFF. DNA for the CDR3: TGTGCCAGCAGTTACTCCAGGCAGGGGGCGGGTGAGCAGTTCTTC.

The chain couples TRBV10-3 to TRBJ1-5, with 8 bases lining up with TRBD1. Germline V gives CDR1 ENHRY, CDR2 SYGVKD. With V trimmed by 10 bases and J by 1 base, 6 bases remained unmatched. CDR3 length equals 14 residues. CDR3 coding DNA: TGTGCCACCCAGGACAGGGTGAGCAATCAGCCCCAGCATTTT. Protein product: CATQDRVSNQPQHF.

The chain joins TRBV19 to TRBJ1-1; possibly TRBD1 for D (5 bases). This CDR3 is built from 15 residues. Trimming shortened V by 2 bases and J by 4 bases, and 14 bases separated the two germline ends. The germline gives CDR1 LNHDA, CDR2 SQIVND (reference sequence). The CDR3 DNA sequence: TGTGCCAGTAGTATATGGGGGGTGTGGGGCACTGAAGCTTTCTTT. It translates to CASSIWGVWGTEAFF. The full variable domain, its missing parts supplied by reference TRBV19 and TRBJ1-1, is DGGITQSPKYLFRKEGQNVTLSCEQNLNHDAMYWYRQDPGQGLRLIYYSQIVNDFQKGDIAEGYSVSREKKESFPLTVTSAQKNPTAFYLCASSIWGVWGTEAFFGQGTRLTVV.

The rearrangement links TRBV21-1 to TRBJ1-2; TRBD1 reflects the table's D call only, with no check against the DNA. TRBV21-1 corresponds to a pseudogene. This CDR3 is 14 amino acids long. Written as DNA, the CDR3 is TGTGCCAGCGACAGGGGAATATTATACTATGGCTACACCTTC. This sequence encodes CASDRGILYYGYTF.

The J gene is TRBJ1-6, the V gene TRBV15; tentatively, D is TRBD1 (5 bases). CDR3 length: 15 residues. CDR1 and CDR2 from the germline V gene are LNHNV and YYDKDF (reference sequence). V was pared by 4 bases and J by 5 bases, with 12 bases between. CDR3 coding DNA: TGTGCCACCAGCACAAGGACAAGGGATAATTCACCCCTCCACTTT. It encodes CATSTRTRDNSPLHF.

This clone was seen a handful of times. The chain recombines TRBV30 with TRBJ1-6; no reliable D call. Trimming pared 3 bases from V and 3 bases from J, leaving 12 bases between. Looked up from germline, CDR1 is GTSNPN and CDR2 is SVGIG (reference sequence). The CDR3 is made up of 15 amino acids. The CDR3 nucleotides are TGTGCCTGGAGGTCCGTCGGTGGCTATAATTCACCCCTCCACTTT. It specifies CAWRSVGGYNSPLHF.

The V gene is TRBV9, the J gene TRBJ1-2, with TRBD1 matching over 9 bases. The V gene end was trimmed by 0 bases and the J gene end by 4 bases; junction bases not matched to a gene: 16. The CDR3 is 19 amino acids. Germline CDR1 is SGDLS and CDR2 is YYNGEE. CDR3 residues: CASSVEKGVGQGFPYGYTF. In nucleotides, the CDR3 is TGTGCCAGCAGCGTAGAGAAAGGGGTGGGACAGGGTTTTCCCTATGGCTACACCTTC.

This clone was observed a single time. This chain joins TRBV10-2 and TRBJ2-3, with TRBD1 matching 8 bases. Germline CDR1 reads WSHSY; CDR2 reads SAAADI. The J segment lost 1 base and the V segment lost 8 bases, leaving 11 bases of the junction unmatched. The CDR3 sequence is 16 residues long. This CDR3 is CASLGRPGQGTDTQYF. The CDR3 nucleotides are TGCGCCAGCTTGGGTCGCCCGGGACAGGGCACAGATACGCAGTATTTT.

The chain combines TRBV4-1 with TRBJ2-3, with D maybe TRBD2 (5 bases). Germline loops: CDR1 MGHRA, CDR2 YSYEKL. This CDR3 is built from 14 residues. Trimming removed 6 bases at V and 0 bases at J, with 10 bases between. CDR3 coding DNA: TGCGCCAGCAGTCCGGAGGACAGCACAGATACGCAGTATTTT. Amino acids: CASSPEDSTDTQYF.

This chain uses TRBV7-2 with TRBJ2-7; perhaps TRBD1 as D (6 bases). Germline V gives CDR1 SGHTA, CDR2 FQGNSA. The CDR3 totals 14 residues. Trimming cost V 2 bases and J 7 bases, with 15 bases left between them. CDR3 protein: CASSLNRVPREQYF. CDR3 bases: TGTGCCAGCAGCTTAAACAGGGTCCCTAGAGAGCAGTACTTC.

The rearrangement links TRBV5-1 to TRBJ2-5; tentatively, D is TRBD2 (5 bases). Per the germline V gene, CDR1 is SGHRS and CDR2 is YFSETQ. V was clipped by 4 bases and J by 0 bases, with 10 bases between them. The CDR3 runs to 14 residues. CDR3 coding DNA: TGCGCCAGCAGCCACGGGGTAGACCAAGAGACCCAGTACTTC. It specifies CASSHGVDQETQYF.

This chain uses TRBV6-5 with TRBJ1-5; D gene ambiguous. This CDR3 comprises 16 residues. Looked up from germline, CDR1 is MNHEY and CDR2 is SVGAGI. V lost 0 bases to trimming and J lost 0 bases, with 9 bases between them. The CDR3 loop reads CASSYSVPYSNQPQHF. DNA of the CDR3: TGTGCCAGCAGTTACTCAGTCCCCTATAGCAATCAGCCCCAGCATTTT.

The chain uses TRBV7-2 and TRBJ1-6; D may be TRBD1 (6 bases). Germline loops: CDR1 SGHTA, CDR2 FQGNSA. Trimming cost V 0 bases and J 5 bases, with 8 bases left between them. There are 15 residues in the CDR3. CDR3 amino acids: CASSLAAGDNSPLHF. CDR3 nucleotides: TGTGCCAGCAGCTTAGCGGCAGGGGATAATTCACCCCTCCACTTT. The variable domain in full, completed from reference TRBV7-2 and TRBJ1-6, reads GAGVSQSPSNKVTEKGKDVELRCDPISGHTALYWYRQSLGQGLEFLIYFQGNSAPDKSGLPSDRFSAERTGGSVSTLTIQRTQQEDSAVYLCASSLAAGDNSPLHFGNGTRLTVT.

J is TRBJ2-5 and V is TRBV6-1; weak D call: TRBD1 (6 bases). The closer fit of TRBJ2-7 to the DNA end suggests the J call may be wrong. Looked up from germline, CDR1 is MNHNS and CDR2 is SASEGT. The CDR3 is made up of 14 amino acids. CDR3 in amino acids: CASSERQGPYEQYF. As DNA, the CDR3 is TGTGCCAGCAGTGAACGGCAGGGGCCCTACGAGCAGTACTTC.

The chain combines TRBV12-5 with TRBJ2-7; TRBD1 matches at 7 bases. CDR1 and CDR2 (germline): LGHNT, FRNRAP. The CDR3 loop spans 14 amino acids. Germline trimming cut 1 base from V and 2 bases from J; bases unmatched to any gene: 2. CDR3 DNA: TGTGCTAGTGGTTTGGGGGACAGAACCTACGAGCAGTACTTC. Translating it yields CASGLGDRTYEQYF.

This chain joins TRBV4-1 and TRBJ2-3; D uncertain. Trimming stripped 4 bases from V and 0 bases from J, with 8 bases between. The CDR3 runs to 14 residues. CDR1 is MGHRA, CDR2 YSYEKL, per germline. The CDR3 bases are TGCGCCAGCAGCCTCCCCACTAGCACAGATACGCAGTATTTT. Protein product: CASSLPTSTDTQYF.

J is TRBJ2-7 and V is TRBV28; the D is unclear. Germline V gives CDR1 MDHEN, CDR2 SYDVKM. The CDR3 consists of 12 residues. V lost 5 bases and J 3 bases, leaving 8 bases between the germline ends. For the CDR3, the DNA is TGTGCCAGCAGTCACAGTAGCTACGAGCAGTACTTC. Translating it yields CASSHSSYEQYF.

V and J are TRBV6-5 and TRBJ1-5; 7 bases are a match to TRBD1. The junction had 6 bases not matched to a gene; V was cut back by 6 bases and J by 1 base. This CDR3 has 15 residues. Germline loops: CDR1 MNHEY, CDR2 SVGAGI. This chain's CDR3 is CASSPTGESNQPQHF. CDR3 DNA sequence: TGTGCCAGCAGCCCCACAGGGGAAAGCAATCAGCCCCAGCATTTT.